The 29 T cell receptor beta chains below were found in one sample sequenced in a study of PD-L1 blockade in urothelial cancer. Specified time point: pretreatment peripheral blood. Libraries were prepared by immunoSEQ multiplex PCR; TCRdb keeps only in-frame clonotypes and omits some of them. The data show about 53,000 clones, 87% seen once. The sequences come from PBMCs, collected around atezolizumab (anti-PD-L1) treatment. The origin of the receptors is a woman aged 55-70 years with urothelial cancer.

This sequence joins TRBV2 and TRBJ1-4, with a weak D call TRBD1 (6 bases). The germline V gene has CDR1 SNHLY and CDR2 FYNNEI. Trimming shortened V by 7 bases and J by 5 bases, and 14 bases separated the two germline ends. The CDR3 runs 14 residues. CDR3 region: CASNPGQGNEKLFF. DNA of the CDR3: TGTGCCAGCAACCCTGGGCAGGGGAATGAAAAACTGTTTTTT.

The chain has TRBV7-9 and TRBJ1-2, with D unclear. Trimming shortened V by 5 bases and J by 5 bases, and 15 bases separated the two germline ends. Germline CDR1 SEHNR, CDR2 FQNEAQ (reference sequence). CDR3 length: 14 amino acids. CDR3 DNA sequence: TGTGCCAGCAGCCCCCGCGGGGAATCTTATGGCTACACCTTC. It yields the protein CASSPRGESYGYTF.

This clone appeared a few times. The CDR3 DNA reads as TGTGCCAGCAGCACCGCCGGGACAGAGTCTTACCCGGGAGGGACCAATCAGCCCCAGCATTTT. Translating it yields CASSTAGTESYPGGTNQPQHF. The chain joins TRBV28 to TRBJ1-5, with TRBD1 matching over 7 bases. Trimming took 6 bases from V and 3 from J; bases not matched to a gene: 26. Germline V lookup: CDR1 MDHEN, CDR2 SYDVKM. This CDR3 contains 21 residues.

This chain connects TRBV9 to TRBJ2-3, with 7 positions matching TRBD2. The CDR3 covers 15 residues. With 4 bases clipped from V and 7 bases from J, the junction kept 12 bases outside the gene matches. Germline V CDR1 and CDR2: SGDLS, YYNGEE. Written as DNA, the CDR3 is TGTGCCAGCAGCCAATCGACTAGCCCCAAGAATACGCAGTATTTT. Translated: CASSQSTSPKNTQYF.

The gene calls are TRBV9 and TRBJ2-2, with 9 bases fitting TRBD2. The length of the CDR3 is 14 residues. Germline loops: CDR1 SGDLS, CDR2 YYNGEE. V shed 10 bases and J 4 bases; nucleotides not matched to a gene: 8. In DNA, the CDR3 is TGTGCCCCGAGCGGGAGGTGGGGCACCGGGGAGCTGTTTTTT. Translation gives CAPSGRWGTGELFF. Filled out from reference TRBV9 and TRBJ2-2, the complete variable domain reads DSGVTQTPKHLITATGQRVTLRCSPRSGDLSVYWYQQSLDQGLQFLIQYYNGEERAKGNILERFSAQQFPDLHSELNLSSLELGDSALYFCAPSGRWGTGELFFGEGSRLTVL.

A remark on this clone: Compared with germline, one end of the junction differs, possibly owing to a read error. CDR3 in DNA: TGCGCCAGCAGCCAGCCGGGACAGGGGGCTAATGGAAAACTGTTTTTT. It specifies CASSQPGQGANGKLFF. The chain is built from TRBV4-1 and TRBJ1-4; 12 nucleotides agree with TRBD1. CDR3 length: 16 residues. Germline CDR1 is MGHRA and CDR2 is YSYEKL.

The chain carries TRBV15 and TRBJ1-2; 9 positions match TRBD1. V was pared by 5 bases and J by 4 bases, with 5 bases of the junction left unmatched. Germline CDR1 LNHNV, CDR2 YYDKDF (reference sequence). The CDR3 totals 14 residues. CDR3 in amino acids: CATSVNRGLYGYTF. CDR3 DNA sequence: TGTGCCACCAGCGTTAACAGGGGGCTCTATGGCTACACCTTC.

This clone showed up just once. The V call is TRBV7-9, the J call TRBJ2-1, with TRBD1 matching 10 bases. V lost 8 bases, J lost 10 bases, and 11 bases stayed unmatched. This CDR3 region has 14 residues. In germline, CDR1 is SEHNR, CDR2 FQNEAQ (reference sequence). This CDR3 reads CASSQGTGDWEQFF. CDR3 bases: TGTGCCAGCTCCCAGGGGACAGGGGATTGGGAGCAGTTCTTC.

This rearrangement joins TRBV2 to TRBJ2-3; 7 bases are a match to TRBD2. Trimming removed 10 bases from V and 2 bases from J; junction bases left unmatched: 12. The CDR3 totals 15 residues. Germline V gene sequence: CDR1 SNHLY, CDR2 FYNNEI. For the CDR3, the DNA is TGTGCCACCTCGGGCGGGGGACTTTTCACAGATACGCAGTATTTT. This codes for CATSGGGLFTDTQYF.

This clone occurred a few times. The chain couples TRBV18 to TRBJ2-7; TRBD2 might be the D (5 bases). The CDR3 length is 11 residues. Germline V lookup: CDR1 KGHSH, CDR2 LQKENI. V lost 5 bases and J 5 bases, leaving 7 bases between the germline ends. This chain's CDR3 is CASSAEDEQYF. The DNA for the CDR3 is TGTGCCAGCTCAGCGGAGGACGAGCAGTACTTC.

V gene TRBV19 combines with J gene TRBJ1-2; tentative D call: TRBD1 (6 bases). V was trimmed by 7 bases and J by 0 bases, leaving 15 bases between them. Germline values: CDR1 LNHDA, CDR2 SQIVND (reference sequence). CDR3 length: 15 residues. CDR3 protein: CASKPGEGANYGYTF. CDR3 DNA: TGTGCCAGTAAACCAGGGGAAGGGGCTAACTATGGCTACACCTTC. Looking up the rest from reference TRBV19 and TRBJ1-2 gives the full variable domain: DGGITQSPKYLFRKEGQNVTLSCEQNLNHDAMYWYRQDPGQGLRLIYYSQIVNDFQKGDIAEGYSVSREKKESFPLTVTSAQKNPTAFYLCASKPGEGANYGYTFGSGTRLTVV.

V usage is TRBV5-1 and J usage is TRBJ2-1, with D possibly matching TRBD1 (6 bases). V was trimmed by 4 bases and J by 0 bases, leaving 11 bases between them. Germline CDR1 SGHRS, CDR2 YFSETQ. The length of the CDR3 is 15 residues. CDR3 DNA sequence: TGCGCCAGCAGCGTGACAGGAAGCTCCTACAATGAGCAGTTCTTC. Translation gives CASSVTGSSYNEQFF.

In nucleotides, the CDR3 is TGTGCCAGCAGTGAATTACTGTCCACAGATACGCAGTATTTT. As protein: CASSELLSTDTQYF. The chain combines TRBV2 with TRBJ2-3; D gene unclear. There are 14 residues in the CDR3. The V end was cut by 2 bases, the J end by 2 bases, with 8 bases between. CDR1 and CDR2 from the germline V gene are SNHLY and FYNNEI.

The chain recombines TRBV11-3 with TRBJ2-2, with 13 bases aligning to TRBD2. The length of the CDR3 is 17 residues. The V and J ends lost 3 bases and 1 base, in that order; junction bases with no gene match: 2. Germline CDR1 reads SGHNT; CDR2 reads YENEEA. The CDR3 spells CASSLGLAGLNTGELFF. CDR3 sequence (DNA): TGTGCCAGCAGCTTGGGACTAGCGGGATTGAACACCGGGGAGCTGTTTTTT.

This clone is a singleton in its sample. The chain couples TRBV10-3 to TRBJ2-7; 10 nucleotides agree with TRBD1. Germline CDR1 ENHRY, CDR2 SYGVKD. CDR3 length: 14 residues. V lost 2 bases and J lost 6; bases outside the gene matches: 4. DNA of the CDR3: TGTGCCATCAGTGAGGGACAGGGGGTTAGCGAGCAGTACTTC. This encodes CAISEGQGVSEQYF.

The chain uses TRBV7-3 and TRBJ1-1, with unresolved D. This CDR3 has 13 amino acids. V lost 2 bases to trimming and J lost 2 bases, with 6 bases between them. Germline V gives CDR1 SGHTA, CDR2 FQGTGA. The CDR3 protein is CASSLGRNTEAFF. CDR3 in DNA: TGTGCCAGCAGCTTAGGTAGAAACACTGAAGCTTTCTTT.

This sequence joins TRBV5-4 and TRBJ1-1, with TRBD1 matching over 8 bases. The CDR3 consists of 14 residues. V was clipped by 7 bases and J by 0 bases; unmatched bases: 5. The germline gives CDR1 SGHNT, CDR2 YYREEE (reference sequence). In DNA, the CDR3 is TGTGCCAGCGGGAACAGGGGGATGAACACTGAAGCTTTCTTT. Its protein product is CASGNRGMNTEAFF.

The CDR3 DNA is TGTGCCAGCATCCTTAAGGCCGGGCTTGGGGCTGGGGAGACCCAGTACTTC. As protein: CASILKAGLGAGETQYF. This sequence joins TRBV5-6 and TRBJ2-5; weak D call: TRBD1 (5 bases). V lost 6 bases and J 5 bases, leaving 26 bases between the germline ends. The V gene's germline CDR1 is SGHDT and CDR2 YYEEEE. The CDR3 length is 17 residues. The full variable domain, with the rest looked up from reference TRBV5-6 and TRBJ2-5, is DAGVTQSPTHLIKTRGQQVTLRCSPKSGHDTVSWYQQALGQGPQFIFQYYEEEERQRGNFPDRFSGHQFPNYSSELNVNALLLGDSALYLCASILKAGLGAGETQYFGPGTRLLVL.

CDR3: CASRYQLAGLQETQYF. CDR3 nucleotide sequence: TGTGCCAGCAGGTACCAACTAGCGGGGCTTCAAGAGACCCAGTACTTC. V gene TRBV2 combines with J gene TRBJ2-5; 10 nucleotides align to TRBD2. This CDR3 region has 16 residues. Germline values: CDR1 SNHLY, CDR2 FYNNEI. The trim removed 6 bases at V and 2 bases at J, leaving 9 bases unmatched.

The V gene is TRBV6-6, the J gene TRBJ2-7; D unclear. V was cut by 6 bases and J by 3 bases, with 6 bases left in between. The CDR3 loop spans 11 amino acids. Germline CDR1 and CDR2: MNHNY and SVGAGI (reference sequence). The DNA for the CDR3 is TGTGCCAGCAGCCCGAGCTACGAGCAGTACTTC. Translated, it gives CASSPSYEQYF.

V is TRBV5-1 and J is TRBJ2-2; 10 bases are shared with TRBD2. Germline lookup yields CDR1 SGHRS and CDR2 YFSETQ. CDR3 length: 15 amino acids. The junction had 4 bases not matched to a gene; V was cut back by 4 bases and J by 4 bases. The CDR3 coding sequence is TGCGCCAGCAGCCTTACTAGCGGGGTCACCGGGGAGCTGTTTTTT. As protein: CASSLTSGVTGELFF.

This clone was seen just once. V and J are TRBV5-5 and TRBJ2-3, with D unresolved. Trimming removed 4 bases at V and 2 bases at J, with 11 bases between. The CDR3 spans 14 residues. CDR1 is SGHKS and CDR2 is YYEKEE in the germline V gene (reference sequence). The CDR3 protein is CASSLTPITDTQYF. CDR3 in DNA: TGTGCCAGCAGCCTCACGCCTATCACAGATACGCAGTATTTT.

The DNA of the CDR3 is TGTGCCAGCTCACTCCGGACAGGGGATACATACGAGCAGTACTTC. Protein sequence: CASSLRTGDTYEQYF. The chain combines TRBV18 with TRBJ2-7; 9 bases match TRBD1. CDR3 length equals 15 residues. V shed 4 bases, J shed 4 bases, and the junction held 8 bases outside the gene matches. Germline values: CDR1 KGHSH, CDR2 LQKENI.

This clone was recorded once. This rearrangement joins TRBV28 to TRBJ1-5, with D tentatively TRBD1 (5 bases). The CDR3 extends over 16 amino acids. Trimming removed 4 bases from V and 1 base from J, with 14 bases in between. CDR1 MDHEN and CDR2 SYDVKM come from the germline V gene. The CDR3 DNA reads as TGTGCCAGCAGTTGGTATCGGACACCAAGCAATCAGCCCCAGCATTTT. It is translated as CASSWYRTPSNQPQHF.

The chain employs TRBV2 and TRBJ2-7; 8 bases align to TRBD2. The J segment lost 3 bases and the V segment lost 5 bases, leaving 6 bases of the junction unmatched. Germline V gene sequence: CDR1 SNHLY, CDR2 FYNNEI. The CDR3 length is 14 residues. In DNA form, the CDR3 reads TGTGCCAGCAGTTACGGCGGGAGGATCTACGAGCAGTACTTC. This codes for CASSYGGRIYEQYF.

This rearrangement joins TRBV5-1 to TRBJ2-7; 14 bases map to TRBD2. Trimming cost V 4 bases and J 1 base; bases outside gene matches: 7. This CDR3 is 17 amino acids long. The germline gives CDR1 SGHRS, CDR2 YFSETQ. CDR3 DNA: TGCGCCAGCAGCCGGACTAGCGGGGGGATTCATTCCTACGAGCAGTACTTC. Translating gives CASSRTSGGIHSYEQYF.

This chain connects TRBV6-5 to TRBJ1-6; a weak D match, TRBD1 (6 bases). The ends were cut back, 7 bases at V and 8 bases at J, with 15 bases in the middle. CDR3 length: 14 amino acids. From germline, CDR1 is MNHEY and CDR2 SVGAGI. The CDR3, as DNA: TGTGCCAGCACCAATTTCAGGGGTGATTCACCCCTCCACTTT. This sequence encodes CASTNFRGDSPLHF.

The chain carries TRBV10-2 and TRBJ1-1; 7 positions agree with TRBD1. Trimming took 6 bases from V and 1 from J; bases not matched to a gene: 5. Germline loops: CDR1 WSHSY, CDR2 SAAADI. The CDR3 loop spans 14 amino acids. The CDR3 loop is CASRGDSKNTEAFF. CDR3 sequence (DNA): TGCGCCAGCAGGGGGGACAGTAAGAACACTGAAGCTTTCTTT.

The chain is built from TRBV7-6 and TRBJ2-1, with TRBD2 identical over 7 bases. Looked up from germline, CDR1 is SGHVS and CDR2 is FNYEAQ. Trimming at V came to 4 bases and at J to 5 bases, leaving 2 bases not matched to a gene. There are 13 residues in the CDR3. CDR3 coding DNA: TGTGCCAGCAGCTGGGCGGGGGACAATGAGCAGTTCTTC. Its translation: CASSWAGDNEQFF.